This T cell receptor (beta chain) originates from a study of monozygotic twins with inflammatory bowel disease. TCRdb re-called the 5' RACE reads and shows each CDR3 protein once, DNA omitted. Its listing shows roughly 100,000 distinct CDR3 sequences. Per the germline V gene, CDR1 is MGHDK and CDR2 is SYGVNS. The CDR3 consists of 14 residues. Input material: blood. The J gene is TRBJ2-7, the V gene TRBV25-1; TCRdb lists TRBD1, though no DNA is available to test this call. This sequence originates from a human donor with ulcerative colitis or Crohn's disease, or a healthy co-twin of an affected twin (not recorded which). This chain's CDR3 is CASRQGQGIYEQYF.